This T cell receptor beta chain comes out of a study of CD8 T cells in Susac syndrome. CD8+ and CD4+ T cells taken from blood had their TCR beta sequenced. FACS enriched CD8+ TEMRA cells, while bulk CD8+ and CD4+ were negatively isolated. RNA, at about 0.45 to 1 ug, was reverse transcribed with random hexamers. Amplification of TCR beta CDR3 was carried out by immunoSEQ multiplex PCR, which covered 54 Vbeta and 13 Jbeta segments. TCRdb fed the immunoSEQ multiplex PCR reads into MiXCR, producing one record per CDR3 protein. The sample lists about 90,000 distinct CDR3 sequences, approximately 92% occurring once. As to this clonotype: Its specificity is unknown.

General study points: The number of individuals included in the study's TCR sequencing and HLA analysis was acknowledged as relatively small.

The origin of this receptor is a human donor in good health. The sequenced material came from CD8+ T cells from PBMCs.

This CDR3 is CASSFGGVDYGYTF. In DNA, the CDR3 is TGTGCCAGCAGTTTTGGGGGAGTAGACTATGGCTACACCTTC. The chain employs TRBV27 and TRBJ1-2, with D perhaps TRBD1 (5 bases). V lost 3 bases, J lost 3 bases, and 11 bases lay in between. This CDR3 is 14 amino acids long. Germline assignment: CDR1 MNHEY and CDR2 SMNVEV (reference sequence).